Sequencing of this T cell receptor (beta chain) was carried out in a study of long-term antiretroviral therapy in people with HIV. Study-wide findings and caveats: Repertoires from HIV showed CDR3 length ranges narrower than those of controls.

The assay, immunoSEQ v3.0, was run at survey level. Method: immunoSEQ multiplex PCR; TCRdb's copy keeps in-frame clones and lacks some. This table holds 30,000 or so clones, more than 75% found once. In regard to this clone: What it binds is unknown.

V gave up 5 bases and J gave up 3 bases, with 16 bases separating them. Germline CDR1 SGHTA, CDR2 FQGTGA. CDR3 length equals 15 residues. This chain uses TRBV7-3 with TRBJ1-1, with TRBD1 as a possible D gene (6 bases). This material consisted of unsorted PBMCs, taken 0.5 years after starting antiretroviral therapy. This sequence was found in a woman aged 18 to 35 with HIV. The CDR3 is CASSAGGAGYTEAFF. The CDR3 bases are TGTGCCAGCAGCGCCGGGGGGGCGGGGTACACTGAAGCTTTCTTT.